This T cell receptor beta chain was found in a study of blood T cell repertoires in COVID-19. Original processing notes: Reference gene primer amplification gave estimated nucleated cell counts. The method was immunoSEQ multiplex PCR; TCRdb's version includes in-frame clones alone and lacks a portion of them. V and J calls and clone size are as listed in that table; D and trimming were resolved from the DNA. The data show roughly 170,000 clones, roughly 80% seen once. This clone was recorded a few times. Recruitment covered about two dozen US areas and drew participants whose ages spanned about 18 to 89 years. The CDR3 has 15 amino acids. V was trimmed by 3 bases and J by 1 base, leaving 14 bases between them. Germline V gene sequence: CDR1 SGHRS, CDR2 YFSETQ.

This TCR was sampled from a woman between 40 and 55 years old with acute COVID-19. The V and J genes are TRBV5-1 and TRBJ2-7, with no clear D. Material for sequencing was PBMCs or T cells enriched from blood (not recorded which). CDR3 bases: TGCGCCAGCAGCTGGGCACACACCCTGTCCTACGAGCAGTACTTC. It is translated as CASSWAHTLSYEQYF.